A single T cell receptor beta chain is shown here with its context. This entry comes from a study of blood T cell repertoires in COVID-19. The overall study: There were acute and convalescent COVID-19 samples, and they came from the United States, Italy and Spain.

The germline CDR1 and CDR2 sequences are SNHLY and FYNNEI. There are 15 residues in the CDR3. The V gene end was trimmed by 3 bases and the J gene end by 8 bases; junction bases not matched to a gene: 10. In the study's own analysis: From reference gene primer amplification, estimates of nucleated cell counts were derived. Sequencing used immunoSEQ multiplex PCR; TCRdb keeps in-frame clones, though not all of them. D and trimming come from the DNA, and the V and J calls and clone size come from that table. Of fewer than 300,000 clones in the sample, approximately 85% were seen once. The gene calls are TRBV2 and TRBJ1-2; 9 positions match TRBD1. This clonotype originated in a human donor with COVID-19, enrolled during active disease. The donor label of this sample is uncertain. The sample consisted of peripheral blood. CDR3 coding DNA: TGTGCCAGCAGTGAGGGCCGGACAGGGGCCGCAGGCTACACCTTC. Protein product: CASSEGRTGAAGYTF.